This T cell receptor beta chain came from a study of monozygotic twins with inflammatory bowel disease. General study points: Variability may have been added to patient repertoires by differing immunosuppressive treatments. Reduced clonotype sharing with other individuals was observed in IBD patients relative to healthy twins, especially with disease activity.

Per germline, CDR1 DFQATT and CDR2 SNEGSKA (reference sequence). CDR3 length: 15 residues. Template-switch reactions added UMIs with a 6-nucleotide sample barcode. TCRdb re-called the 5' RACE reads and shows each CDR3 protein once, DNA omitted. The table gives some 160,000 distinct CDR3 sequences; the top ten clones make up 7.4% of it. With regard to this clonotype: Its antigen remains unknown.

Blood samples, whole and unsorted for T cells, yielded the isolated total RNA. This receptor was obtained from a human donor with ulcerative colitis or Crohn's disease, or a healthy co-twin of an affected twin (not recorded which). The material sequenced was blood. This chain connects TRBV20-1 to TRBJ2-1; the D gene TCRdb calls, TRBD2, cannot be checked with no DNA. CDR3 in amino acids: CSARRLTREVGEQFF.